What follows is one T cell receptor (beta chain) and its context. This entry comes from a study of cytomegalovirus exposure and HLA in healthy donors. PCR involved 60 Vbeta and 13 Jbeta primers. Assay used: immunoSEQ multiplex PCR; TCRdb lists only in-frame clones, some missing. This sample has more than 140,000 clones, with roughly 86% found just once. Sequencing was performed on PBMCs. The clonotype was recovered from a man aged 18 to 35 in good health and CMV-seropositive.

The CDR3 region has the DNA TGTGCCAGCAGCTTAGTGTTTGGACAGCTTAATGGCTACACCTTC. Translated, it gives CASSLVFGQLNGYTF. The gene calls are TRBV7-9 and TRBJ1-2; a possible D gene is TRBD1 (6 bases). Trimming left V 1 base short and J 6 bases short, with 15 bases between. This CDR3 has 15 amino acids. Germline lookup yields CDR1 SEHNR and CDR2 FQNEAQ (reference sequence).